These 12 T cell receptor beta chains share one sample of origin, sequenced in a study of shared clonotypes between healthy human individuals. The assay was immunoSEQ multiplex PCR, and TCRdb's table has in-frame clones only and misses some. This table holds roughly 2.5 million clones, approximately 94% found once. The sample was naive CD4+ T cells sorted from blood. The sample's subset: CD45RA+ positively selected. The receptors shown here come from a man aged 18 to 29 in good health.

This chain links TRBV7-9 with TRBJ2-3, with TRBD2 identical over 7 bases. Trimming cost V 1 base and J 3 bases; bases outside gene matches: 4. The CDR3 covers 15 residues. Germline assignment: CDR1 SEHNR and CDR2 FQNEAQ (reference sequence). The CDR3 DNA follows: TGTGCCAGCAGCTTAGTTAGTAGCGGGACAGATACGCAGTATTTT. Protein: CASSLVSSGTDTQYF.

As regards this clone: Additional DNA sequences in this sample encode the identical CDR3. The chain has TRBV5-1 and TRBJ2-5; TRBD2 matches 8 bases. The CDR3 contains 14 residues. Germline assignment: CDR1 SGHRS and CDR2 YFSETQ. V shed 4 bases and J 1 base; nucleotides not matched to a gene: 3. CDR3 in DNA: TGCGCCAGCAGCCTCGGGGGGGCCCAAGAGACCCAGTACTTC. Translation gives CASSLGGAQETQYF.

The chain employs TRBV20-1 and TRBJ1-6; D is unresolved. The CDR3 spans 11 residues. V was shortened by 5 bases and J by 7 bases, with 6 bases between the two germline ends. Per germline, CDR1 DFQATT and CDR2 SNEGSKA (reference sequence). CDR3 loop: CSASRNSPLHF. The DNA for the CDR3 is TGCAGTGCTTCCCGAAATTCACCCCTCCACTTT.

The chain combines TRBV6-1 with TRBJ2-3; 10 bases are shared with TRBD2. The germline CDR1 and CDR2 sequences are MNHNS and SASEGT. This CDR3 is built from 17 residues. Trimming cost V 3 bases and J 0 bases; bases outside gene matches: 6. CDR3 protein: CASSERTSGYSTDTQYF. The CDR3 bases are TGTGCCAGCAGTGAGCGGACTAGCGGATATAGCACAGATACGCAGTATTTT.

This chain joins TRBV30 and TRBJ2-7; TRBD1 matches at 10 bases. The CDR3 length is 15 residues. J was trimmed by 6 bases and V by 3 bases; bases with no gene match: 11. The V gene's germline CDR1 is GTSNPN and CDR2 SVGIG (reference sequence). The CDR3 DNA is TGTGCCTGGAGCCGAACCGGGACAGGGGTTCCCGAGCAGTACTTC. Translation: CAWSRTGTGVPEQYF. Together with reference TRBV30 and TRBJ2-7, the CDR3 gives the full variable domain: SQTIHQWPATLVQPVGSPLSLECTVEGTSNPNLYWYRQAAGRGLQLLFYSVGIGQISSEVPQNLSASRPQDRQFILSSKKLLLSDSGFYLCAWSRTGTGVPEQYFGPGTRLTVT.

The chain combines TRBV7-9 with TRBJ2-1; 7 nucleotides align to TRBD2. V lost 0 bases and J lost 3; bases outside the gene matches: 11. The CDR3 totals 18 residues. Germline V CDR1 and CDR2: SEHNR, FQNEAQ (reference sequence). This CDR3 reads CASSLAGLAGVVYNEQFF. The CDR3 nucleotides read TGTGCCAGCAGCTTAGCGGGATTGGCGGGAGTTGTCTACAATGAGCAGTTCTTC.

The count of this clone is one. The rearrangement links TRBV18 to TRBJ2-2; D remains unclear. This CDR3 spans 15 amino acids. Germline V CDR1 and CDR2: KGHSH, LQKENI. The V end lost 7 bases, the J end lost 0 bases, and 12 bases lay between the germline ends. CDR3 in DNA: TGTGCCAGCTACTTGGACGGCGCGAACACCGGGGAGCTGTTTTTT. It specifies CASYLDGANTGELFF.

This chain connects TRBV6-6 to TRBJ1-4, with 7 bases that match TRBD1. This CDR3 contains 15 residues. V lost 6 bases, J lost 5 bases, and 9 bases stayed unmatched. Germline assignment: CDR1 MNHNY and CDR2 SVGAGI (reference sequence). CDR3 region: CASSRPGTANEKLFF. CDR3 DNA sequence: TGTGCCAGCAGCCGTCCAGGGACAGCGAATGAAAAACTGTTTTTT.

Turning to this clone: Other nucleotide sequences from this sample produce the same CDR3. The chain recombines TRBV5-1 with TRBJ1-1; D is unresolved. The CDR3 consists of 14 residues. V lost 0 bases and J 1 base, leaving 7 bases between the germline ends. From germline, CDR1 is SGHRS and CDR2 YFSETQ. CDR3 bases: TGCGCCAGCAGCTTGGCAGGAGCGAACACTGAAGCTTTCTTT. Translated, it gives CASSLAGANTEAFF.

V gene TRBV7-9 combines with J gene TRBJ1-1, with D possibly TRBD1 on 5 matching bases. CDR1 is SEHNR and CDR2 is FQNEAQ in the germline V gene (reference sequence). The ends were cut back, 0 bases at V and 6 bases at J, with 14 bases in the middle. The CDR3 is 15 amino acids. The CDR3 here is CASSLAGQGSSEAFF. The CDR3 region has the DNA TGTGCCAGCAGCTTAGCGGGGCAGGGCAGCTCTGAAGCTTTCTTT. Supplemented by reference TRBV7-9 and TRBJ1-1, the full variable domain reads DTGVSQNPRHKITKRGQNVTFRCDPISEHNRLYWYRQTLGQGPEFLTYFQNEAQLEKSRLLSDRFSAERPKGSFSTLEIQRTEQGDSAMYLCASSLAGQGSSEAFFGQGTRLTVV.

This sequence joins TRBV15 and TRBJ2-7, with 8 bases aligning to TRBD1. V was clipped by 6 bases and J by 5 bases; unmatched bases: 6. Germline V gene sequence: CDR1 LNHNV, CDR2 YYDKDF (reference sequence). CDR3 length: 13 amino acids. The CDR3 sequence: CATRATGVNEQYF. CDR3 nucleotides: TGTGCCACCAGGGCGACAGGGGTCAACGAGCAGTACTTC.

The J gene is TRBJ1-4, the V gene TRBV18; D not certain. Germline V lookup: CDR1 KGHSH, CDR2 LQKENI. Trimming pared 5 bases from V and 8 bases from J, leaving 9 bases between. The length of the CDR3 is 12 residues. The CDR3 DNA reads TGTGCCAGCTCAACCACGGGAGAAAAACTGTTTTTT. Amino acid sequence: CASSTTGEKLFF.